This is a list of T cell receptor beta chains from one sample in a study of T cells in localized non-small cell lung cancer. Repertoires were generated with immunoSEQ multiplex PCR, while TCRdb's copy carries only in-frame clones and drops some. The sample holds fewer than 100,000 clones, roughly 89% seen once. The specimen comprised peripheral blood, sampled before any cancer treatment. The source is a man aged 35-69 years with stage I squamous cell lung carcinoma. CDR3s include the opening cysteine and the closing phenylalanine or tryptophan. A D gene is named only where the DNA matches it firmly. A row's size may be missing; if present it is once, few, many or a size class.

V gene	J gene	clone size	D gene	CDR3 protein	CDR3 DNA
TRBV2	TRBJ2-6	.	.	CASSDGNSGANVLTF	TGTGCCAGCAGTGACGGCAACTCTGGGGCCAACGTCCTGACTTTC
TRBV2	TRBJ2-3	.	.	CASSVVNTQYF	TGTGCCAGCAGTGTCGTGAATACGCAGTATTTT
TRBV2	TRBJ2-2	.	.	CASRDTGELFF	TGTGCCAGCAGGGACACCGGGGAGCTGTTTTTT
TRBV6-6	TRBJ1-1	.	.	CASTAPGRSTEAFF	TGTGCCAGCACCGCCCCGGGAAGAAGTACTGAAGCTTTCTTT
TRBV4-1	TRBJ1-3	.	.	CASSARDASGNTIYF	TGCGCCAGCAGCGCCAGGGATGCCTCTGGAAACACCATATATTTT
TRBV4-3	TRBJ2-5	.	.	CASSQRPSETQYF	TGCGCCAGCAGCCAAAGGCCCTCGGAGACCCAGTACTTC
TRBV6-6	TRBJ1-5	.	.	CASRRMSNQPQHF	TGTGCCAGCAGAAGGATGAGCAATCAGCCCCAGCATTTT
TRBV29-1	TRBJ1-1	.	TRBD1	CSVTGGAEAFF	TGCAGCGTTACAGGGGGCGCTGAAGCTTTCTTT
TRBV9	TRBJ2-3	once	TRBD2	CASSVAGRGVGTDTQYF	TGTGCCAGCAGCGTAGCCGGGCGGGGGGTTGGCACAGATACGCAGTATTTT
TRBV11-1	TRBJ2-5	.	.	CASSTRTQETQYF	TGTGCCAGCAGCACACGGACCCAAGAGACCCAGTACTTC
TRBV6-1	TRBJ2-4	.	.	CASRGRDVPWDIQYF	TGTGCCAGCAGGGGAAGGGACGTCCCGTGGGACATTCAGTACTTC
TRBV18	TRBJ1-6	.	TRBD1	CASSIGTGNNSPLHF	TGTGCCAGCTCCATCGGGACAGGGAATAATTCACCCCTCCACTTT
TRBV19	TRBJ2-2	.	.	CASSIVVGAGELFF	TGTGCCAGTAGTATAGTAGTTGGGGCCGGGGAGCTGTTTTTT
TRBV19	TRBJ2-1	.	TRBD1	CASSQTGVQYNEQFF	TGTGCCAGTAGCCAGACAGGGGTCCAATACAATGAGCAGTTCTTC
TRBV28	TRBJ2-5	.	.	CASSLFDRVQETQYF	TGTGCCAGCAGTTTATTCGACAGAGTTCAAGAGACCCAGTACTTC
TRBV9	TRBJ2-3	.	TRBD2	CASSVLSGGAYTQYF	TGTGCCAGCAGCGTCCTTAGCGGGGGGGCGTATACGCAGTATTTT
TRBV7-3	TRBJ1-1	.	TRBD1	CASRPGTGWNTEAFF	TGTGCCAGCAGACCCGGGACAGGGTGGAACACTGAAGCTTTCTTT
TRBV5-1	TRBJ2-3	few	.	CASSLGGTHGADTQYF	TGCGCCAGCAGCTTGGGAGGGACCCACGGAGCGGATACGCAGTATTTT
TRBV19	TRBJ1-1	.	TRBD1	CASSQLRQGATEAFF	TGTGCCAGTAGCCAACTACGACAGGGGGCCACTGAAGCTTTCTTT
TRBV18	TRBJ1-4	.	.	CASSPSTGNPEKLFF	TGTGCCAGCTCACCCTCGACAGGAAACCCCGAAAAACTGTTTTTT
TRBV11-3	TRBJ2-7	.	.	CASSSSSYEQYF	TGTGCCAGCAGCTCCTCCTCCTACGAGCAGTACTTC
TRBV19	TRBJ1-1	few	TRBD1	CASSRSLTGGGKNTEAFF	TGTGCCAGTAGTCGATCCCTTACAGGGGGCGGGAAGAACACTGAAGCTTTCTTT
TRBV7-9	TRBJ1-6	.	.	CASSFGQPNNSPLHF	TGTGCCAGCAGTTTTGGACAGCCAAATAATTCACCCCTCCACTTT
TRBV28	TRBJ1-2	.	.	CASSLSDTYGYTF	TGTGCCAGCAGTTTATCCGACACATATGGCTACACCTTC
TRBV6-6	TRBJ1-1	.	.	CASSYWGENTEAFF	TGTGCCAGCAGTTACTGGGGCGAGAACACTGAAGCTTTCTTT
TRBV7-9	TRBJ1-1	.	TRBD1	CASSFQGAHTEAFF	TGTGCCAGCAGCTTCCAGGGGGCTCACACTGAAGCTTTCTTT
TRBV5-1	TRBJ2-5	.	.	CASSTGGTSQETQYF	TGCGCCAGCAGCACGGGCGGGACATCACAAGAGACCCAGTACTTC